A selection of T cell receptor beta chains follows, all from one sample in a study of blood T cell repertoires in COVID-19. Profiling relied on immunoSEQ multiplex PCR, and the TCRdb table lists in-frame clones only, not all of them. The table records around 250,000 clones, around 84% of them present only once. The sequencing sample was made of PBMCs or T cells enriched from blood (not recorded which). The receptor set was obtained from a woman aged 45 to 65 who had recovered from COVID-19. The CDR3 runs from the conserved cysteine through the conserved F or W. The order of the fields is clone size, J gene, V gene, D gene, CDR3 protein, CDR3 DNA. D genes are given only for firm matches. Where a row states a size, it is once, few, many or the class of an expanded clone; other rows omit it.

abundance: -
j_gene: TRBJ1-5
v_gene: TRBV30
d_gene: TRBD1
CDR3aa: CAWSVEQGGVGPQHF
CDR3nt: TGTGCCTGGAGTGTGGAACAGGGGGGTGTGGGGCCCCAGCATTTT

abundance: once
j_gene: TRBJ2-5
v_gene: TRBV3-1/TRBV3-2
d_gene: TRBD2
CDR3aa: CASSRLTSGNGETQYF
CDR3nt: TGTGCCAGCAGCCGCTTGACTAGCGGGAACGGGGAGACCCAGTACTTC

abundance: -
j_gene: TRBJ2-5
v_gene: TRBV28
d_gene: TRBD1
CDR3aa: CASSPTGVRETQYF
CDR3nt: TGTGCCAGCAGCCCAACAGGGGTTCGAGAGACCCAGTACTTC

abundance: few
j_gene: TRBJ2-7
v_gene: TRBV19
d_gene: -
CDR3aa: CASSAARVVGSYEQYF
CDR3nt: TGTGCCAGTAGTGCCGCCAGGGTGGTAGGATCCTACGAGCAGTACTTC

abundance: few
j_gene: TRBJ1-3
v_gene: TRBV5-1
d_gene: -
CDR3aa: CASSLGGDTGNTIYF
CDR3nt: TGCGCCAGCAGCTTGGGGGGAGACACTGGAAACACCATATATTTT

abundance: once
j_gene: TRBJ1-5
v_gene: TRBV25-1
d_gene: TRBD1
CDR3aa: CASSPQGADNQPQHF
CDR3nt: TGTGCCAGCAGCCCACAGGGGGCCGATAATCAGCCCCAGCATTTT

abundance: -
j_gene: TRBJ1-2
v_gene: TRBV7-9
d_gene: TRBD1
CDR3aa: CASSSSHWTGDYTF
CDR3nt: TGTGCCAGCAGCTCCTCCCATTGGACAGGGGACTACACCTTC

abundance: -
j_gene: TRBJ2-3
v_gene: TRBV5-8
d_gene: TRBD1
CDR3aa: CASSYRQGVGTDTQYF
CDR3nt: TGTGCCAGCAGCTACCGACAGGGTGTGGGCACAGATACGCAGTATTTT

abundance: -
j_gene: TRBJ1-6
v_gene: TRBV18
d_gene: TRBD1
CDR3aa: CASSRTGDNSPLHF
CDR3nt: TGTGCCAGCTCGCGTACAGGGGATAATTCACCCCTCCACTTT

abundance: -
j_gene: TRBJ1-2
v_gene: TRBV7-2
d_gene: -
CDR3aa: CASSLLAGPYGYTF
CDR3nt: TGTGCCAGCAGCTTACTCGCAGGCCCATATGGCTACACCTTC

abundance: once
j_gene: TRBJ2-2
v_gene: TRBV27
d_gene: -
CDR3aa: CASSFRAATGELFF
CDR3nt: TGTGCCAGCAGTTTCAGGGCAGCCACCGGGGAGCTGTTTTTT

abundance: -
j_gene: TRBJ2-1
v_gene: TRBV3-1/TRBV3-2
d_gene: TRBD2
CDR3aa: CASSQGLANEQFF
CDR3nt: TGTGCCAGCAGCCAGGGACTAGCGAATGAGCAGTTCTTC

abundance: -
j_gene: TRBJ2-2
v_gene: TRBV27
d_gene: TRBD2
CDR3aa: CASSSLAGGELFF
CDR3nt: TGTGCCAGCAGTTCACTAGCGGGAGGGGAGCTGTTTTTT

abundance: -
j_gene: TRBJ2-7
v_gene: TRBV7-9
d_gene: -
CDR3aa: CASSLRGTYEQYF
CDR3nt: TGTGCCAGCAGCTTACGGGGTACCTACGAGCAGTACTTC

abundance: -
j_gene: TRBJ2-1
v_gene: TRBV4-1
d_gene: TRBD2
CDR3aa: CASSQGVAGRGYNEQFF
CDR3nt: TGCGCCAGCAGCCAGGGGGTAGCGGGTCGGGGATACAATGAGCAGTTCTTC

abundance: few
j_gene: TRBJ1-1
v_gene: TRBV21-1
d_gene: -
CDR3aa: CASSNKRTSGATEAFF
CDR3nt: TGTGCCAGCAGCAATAAACGAACTTCGGGAGCAACTGAAGCTTTCTTT

abundance: -
j_gene: TRBJ1-1
v_gene: TRBV5-1
d_gene: -
CDR3aa: CASSLAGGNSEAFF
CDR3nt: TGCGCCAGCAGCTTGGCCGGAGGCAACAGTGAAGCTTTCTTT

abundance: -
j_gene: TRBJ1-2
v_gene: TRBV29-1
d_gene: TRBD1
CDR3aa: CSVEELDWTGGLNYGYTF
CDR3nt: TGCAGCGTTGAAGAATTGGATTGGACAGGCGGACTTAACTATGGCTACACCTTC

abundance: -
j_gene: TRBJ2-1
v_gene: TRBV7-9
d_gene: -
CDR3aa: CASSPPVGENEQFF
CDR3nt: TGTGCCAGCAGCCCGCCTGTGGGCGAGAATGAGCAGTTCTTC

abundance: -
j_gene: TRBJ2-7
v_gene: TRBV4-1
d_gene: TRBD1
CDR3aa: CASSHPGQGIYEQYF
CDR3nt: TGCGCCAGCAGCCATCCGGGACAGGGGATCTACGAGCAGTACTTC

abundance: few
j_gene: TRBJ1-2
v_gene: TRBV7-9
d_gene: -
CDR3aa: CASSSPNSDGYTF
CDR3nt: TGTGCCAGCAGCTCACCCAATAGCGATGGCTACACCTTC

abundance: -
j_gene: TRBJ2-5
v_gene: TRBV5-1
d_gene: TRBD2
CDR3aa: CASSVSSGSPQETQYF
CDR3nt: TGCGCCAGCAGCGTTTCTAGCGGGAGCCCTCAAGAGACCCAGTACTTC

abundance: -
j_gene: TRBJ2-2
v_gene: TRBV28
d_gene: -
CDR3aa: CASSLAGPGELFF
CDR3nt: TGTGCCAGCAGTTTGGCGGGTCCCGGGGAGCTGTTTTTT

abundance: -
j_gene: TRBJ1-1
v_gene: TRBV7-9
d_gene: TRBD1
CDR3aa: CASSLEAVQGVAEAFF
CDR3nt: TGTGCCAGCAGCTTAGAAGCTGTCCAGGGGGTAGCTGAAGCTTTCTTT

abundance: -
j_gene: TRBJ1-5
v_gene: TRBV4-1
d_gene: -
CDR3aa: CASSQDIGGPQPQHF
CDR3nt: TGCGCCAGCAGCCAAGATATTGGAGGACCACAGCCCCAGCATTTT

abundance: -
j_gene: TRBJ2-7
v_gene: TRBV27
d_gene: -
CDR3aa: CASSLSWGRPYEQYF
CDR3nt: TGTGCCAGCAGTTTATCATGGGGGAGGCCCTACGAGCAGTACTTC

abundance: -
j_gene: TRBJ2-1
v_gene: TRBV15
d_gene: -
CDR3aa: CATSLSAESYNEQFF
CDR3nt: TGTGCCACCAGCCTATCAGCGGAATCCTACAATGAGCAGTTCTTC

abundance: once
j_gene: TRBJ2-5
v_gene: TRBV7-2
d_gene: TRBD2
CDR3aa: CASSLVLASGMRETQYF
CDR3nt: TGTGCCAGCAGCTTAGTTCTGGCTAGCGGGATGAGGGAGACCCAGTACTTC

abundance: once
j_gene: TRBJ1-4
v_gene: TRBV9
d_gene: -
CDR3aa: CASSTDPNEKLFF
CDR3nt: TGTGCCAGCAGCACAGACCCTAATGAAAAACTGTTTTTT

abundance: -
j_gene: TRBJ1-2
v_gene: TRBV5-1
d_gene: -
CDR3aa: CASSLDRDGYTF
CDR3nt: TGCGCCAGCAGCTTGGACAGGGATGGCTACACCTTC

abundance: -
j_gene: TRBJ2-5
v_gene: TRBV18
d_gene: TRBD1
CDR3aa: CASSAPTGTGGTQYF
CDR3nt: TGTGCCAGCTCAGCTCCAACCGGGACAGGGGGGACCCAGTACTTC

abundance: -
j_gene: TRBJ2-1
v_gene: TRBV11-2
d_gene: TRBD2
CDR3aa: CASSLGFSGGANEQFF
CDR3nt: TGTGCCAGCAGCTTAGGATTCTCGGGAGGAGCGAATGAGCAGTTCTTC

abundance: -
j_gene: TRBJ1-5
v_gene: TRBV6-5
d_gene: TRBD1
CDR3aa: CASHRDSANQPQHF
CDR3nt: TGTGCCAGCCACCGGGACAGCGCTAATCAGCCCCAGCATTTT

abundance: -
j_gene: TRBJ1-5
v_gene: TRBV5-1
d_gene: -
CDR3aa: CASSLDGGFQPQHF
CDR3nt: TGCGCCAGCAGCTTGGATGGGGGGTTTCAGCCCCAGCATTTT

abundance: -
j_gene: TRBJ2-1
v_gene: TRBV7-8
d_gene: -
CDR3aa: CASSFRGEPYNEQFF
CDR3nt: TGTGCCAGCAGCTTCCGCGGGGAACCTTACAATGAGCAGTTCTTC

abundance: few
j_gene: TRBJ2-1
v_gene: TRBV10-1
d_gene: TRBD1
CDR3aa: CARTTGGAYNEQFF
CDR3nt: TGCGCCAGGACAACAGGGGGCGCCTACAATGAGCAGTTCTTC

abundance: few
j_gene: TRBJ1-5
v_gene: TRBV15
d_gene: TRBD1
CDR3aa: CATKYGQGSNQPQHF
CDR3nt: TGTGCCACCAAATATGGACAGGGCTCTAATCAGCCCCAGCATTTT

abundance: many
j_gene: TRBJ2-4
v_gene: TRBV27
d_gene: -
CDR3aa: CASSLSLGAAKNIQYF
CDR3nt: TGTGCCAGCAGTTTATCACTGGGGGCGGCCAAAAACATTCAGTACTTC

abundance: -
j_gene: TRBJ2-1
v_gene: TRBV30
d_gene: TRBD1
CDR3aa: CACDRGSYNEQFF
CDR3nt: TGTGCCTGTGACAGGGGTTCCTACAATGAGCAGTTCTTC

abundance: few
j_gene: TRBJ2-7
v_gene: TRBV28
d_gene: TRBD2
CDR3aa: CASSLAGVSSYEQYF
CDR3nt: TGTGCCAGCAGTCTAGCGGGGGTGAGCTCCTACGAGCAGTACTTC

abundance: -
j_gene: TRBJ2-2
v_gene: TRBV5-4
d_gene: TRBD1
CDR3aa: CASSLVRQGGSGELFF
CDR3nt: TGTGCCAGCAGCTTAGTGAGACAGGGGGGATCGGGGGAGCTGTTTTTT

abundance: -
j_gene: TRBJ1-2
v_gene: TRBV28
d_gene: -
CDR3aa: CASSLLSYYTF
CDR3nt: TGTGCCAGCAGTTTGCTCTCCTACTACACCTTC

abundance: -
j_gene: TRBJ2-7
v_gene: TRBV27
d_gene: TRBD2
CDR3aa: CASSLQRESYEQYF
CDR3nt: TGTGCCAGCAGTTTGCAGCGGGAGTCATACGAGCAGTACTTC

abundance: -
j_gene: TRBJ1-1
v_gene: TRBV7-8
d_gene: -
CDR3aa: CASSPREGNTEAFF
CDR3nt: TGTGCCAGCAGCCCGAGGGAGGGGAACACTGAAGCTTTCTTT

abundance: -
j_gene: TRBJ2-1
v_gene: TRBV10-3
d_gene: -
CDR3aa: CAISVGSGIPSSYNEQFF
CDR3nt: TGTGCCATCAGTGTTGGTAGCGGAATCCCAAGCTCCTACAATGAGCAGTTCTTC

abundance: few
j_gene: TRBJ2-2
v_gene: TRBV9
d_gene: TRBD2
CDR3aa: CASSVAGRVTGELFF
CDR3nt: TGTGCCAGCAGCGTAGCCGGGAGGGTCACCGGGGAGCTGTTTTTT

abundance: -
j_gene: TRBJ1-2
v_gene: TRBV18
d_gene: -
CDR3aa: CASSAGTDISF
CDR3nt: TGTGCCAGCTCGGCGGGGACGGATATCTCCTTC

abundance: -
j_gene: TRBJ1-1
v_gene: TRBV28
d_gene: TRBD1
CDR3aa: CASTLQGARTEAFF
CDR3nt: TGTGCCAGCACCCTACAGGGGGCGCGCACTGAAGCTTTCTTT

abundance: -
j_gene: TRBJ1-3
v_gene: TRBV6-2/TRBV6-3
d_gene: -
CDR3aa: CASSFKAGTGNTIYF
CDR3nt: TGTGCCAGCAGTTTTAAGGCGGGGACTGGAAACACCATATATTTT

abundance: few
j_gene: TRBJ1-6
v_gene: TRBV4-2
d_gene: -
CDR3aa: CASSQDMRSPLHF
CDR3nt: TGTGCCAGCAGCCAAGATATGCGTTCACCCCTCCACTTT

abundance: -
j_gene: TRBJ2-1
v_gene: TRBV9
d_gene: TRBD1
CDR3aa: CASSVEAGGQQFF
CDR3nt: TGTGCCAGCAGCGTAGAAGCAGGGGGCCAGCAGTTCTTC

abundance: -
j_gene: TRBJ2-7
v_gene: TRBV7-8
d_gene: TRBD1
CDR3aa: CASSPRRDRDYEQYF
CDR3nt: TGTGCCAGCAGCCCGCGCCGGGACAGGGACTACGAGCAGTACTTC

abundance: once
j_gene: TRBJ2-7
v_gene: TRBV30
d_gene: -
CDR3aa: CAWSGGRYEQYF
CDR3nt: TGTGCCTGGAGTGGGGGGAGGTACGAGCAGTACTTC

abundance: -
j_gene: TRBJ2-7
v_gene: TRBV14
d_gene: -
CDR3aa: CASSRGLLYEQYF
CDR3nt: TGTGCCAGCAGCCGGGGACTTCTTTACGAGCAGTACTTC

abundance: -
j_gene: TRBJ1-5
v_gene: TRBV6-2/TRBV6-3
d_gene: -
CDR3aa: CASSRQAVGQPQHF
CDR3nt: TGTGCCAGCAGTAGACAGGCGGTCGGCCAGCCCCAGCATTTT

abundance: -
j_gene: TRBJ1-2
v_gene: TRBV30
d_gene: -
CDR3aa: CAWSVQTGRYGYTF
CDR3nt: TGTGCCTGGAGTGTACAAACAGGCCGGTATGGCTACACCTTC

abundance: -
j_gene: TRBJ1-4
v_gene: TRBV7-2
d_gene: -
CDR3aa: CASSLDLVQVNEKLFF
CDR3nt: TGTGCCAGCAGCTTAGATTTGGTACAGGTTAATGAAAAACTGTTTTTT

abundance: -
j_gene: TRBJ2-2
v_gene: TRBV7-2
d_gene: TRBD2
CDR3aa: CASSPPGLAGGGTGELFF
CDR3nt: TGTGCCAGCAGCCCTCCGGGACTAGCGGGAGGAGGTACCGGGGAGCTGTTTTTT

abundance: -
j_gene: TRBJ2-7
v_gene: TRBV14
d_gene: -
CDR3aa: CASSNSGLRVYEQYF
CDR3nt: TGTGCCAGCAGCAACTCCGGACTTCGGGTCTACGAGCAGTACTTC

abundance: -
j_gene: TRBJ2-2
v_gene: TRBV19
d_gene: -
CDR3aa: CASKAGANTGELFF
CDR3nt: TGTGCCAGTAAGGCGGGCGCGAACACCGGGGAGCTGTTTTTT